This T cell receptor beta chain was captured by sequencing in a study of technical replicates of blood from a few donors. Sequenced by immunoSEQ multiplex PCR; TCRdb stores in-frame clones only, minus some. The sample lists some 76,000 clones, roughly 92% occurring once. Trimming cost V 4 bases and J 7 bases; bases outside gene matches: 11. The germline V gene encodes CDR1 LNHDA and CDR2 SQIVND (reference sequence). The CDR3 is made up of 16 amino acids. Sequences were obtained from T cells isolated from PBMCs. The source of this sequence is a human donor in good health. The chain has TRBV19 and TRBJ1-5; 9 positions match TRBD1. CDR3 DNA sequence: TGTGCCAGTAGTACCGCCCCGGGACAGGGAAGACAGCCCCAGCATTTT. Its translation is CASSTAPGQGRQPQHF.